The next 19 T cell receptor beta chains were all read from a single sample in a study of regulatory T cells in long-lasting Graves disease. As for time point: newly diagnosed GD, antithyroid drugs for less than 3 months. PBMCs were the source of the RNA used for TCR sequencing. iRepertoire HTBI primers and Arm-PCR of CDR3 regions built TCR beta libraries. TCRdb re-analysed the multiplex PCR reads in MiXCR, keeping a single row per CDR3 protein. The sample carries some 560,000 distinct CDR3 sequences, 16% recorded once. These records were also assigned to another study, of T cells in Graves' hyperthyroidism and ophthalmopathy.

Source: peripheral blood mononuclear cells (PBMCs), taken at new diagnosis, from a patient treated with antithyroid drugs. These receptors came from a woman aged 35-60 years with Graves disease.

This chain links TRBV20-1 with TRBJ2-7; D gene ambiguous. The CDR3 totals 15 residues. Germline CDR1 and CDR2: DFQATT and SNEGSKA (reference sequence). Trimming left V 3 bases short and J 2 bases short, with 17 bases between. CDR3 sequence reads: CSASPLLGQTYEQYF. CDR3 bases: TGCAGTGCTAGCCCGTTGCTCGGGCAGACCTACGAGCAGTACTTC.

This clonotype was observed a few times. The chain carries TRBV20-1 and TRBJ1-3; D remains unclear. Trimming removed 0 bases at V and 3 bases at J, with 12 bases between. Germline loops: CDR1 DFQATT, CDR2 SNEGSKA (reference sequence). The CDR3 totals 15 residues. CDR3 sequence reads: CSARDLGSSGNTIYF. The CDR3 nucleotides read TGCAGTGCTAGAGATTTGGGCTCGAGTGGAAACACCATATATTTT.

This chain uses TRBV15 with TRBJ2-2; D is perhaps TRBD2 (5 bases). The CDR3 length is 14 residues. Trimming left V 1 base short and J 3 bases short, with 6 bases between. Germline CDR1 LNHNV, CDR2 YYDKDF (reference sequence). The CDR3 loop reads CATSRVRDTGELFF. The CDR3 DNA reads TGTGCCACCAGCAGAGTGAGGGACACCGGGGAGCTGTTTTTT.

In this sample, this clonotype turned up a few times. The J gene is TRBJ2-2, the V gene TRBV11-3; D is unclear. CDR1 is SGHNT and CDR2 is YENEEA in the germline V gene. The V and J ends lost 5 bases and 0 bases respectively, with 10 bases between them. This CDR3 comprises 15 residues. Here the CDR3 reads CASSPGNANTGELFF. The CDR3 DNA follows: TGTGCCAGCAGCCCAGGAAACGCGAACACCGGGGAGCTGTTTTTT.

The chain combines TRBV19 with TRBJ1-4; D perhaps matches TRBD1 (5 bases). Per germline, CDR1 LNHDA and CDR2 SQIVND (reference sequence). The CDR3 extends over 17 amino acids. The V and J ends lost 3 bases and 7 bases respectively, with 21 bases between them. The CDR3 protein is CASSIGVGSGGREKLFF. Here the CDR3 DNA reads TGTGCCAGTAGTATTGGGGTCGGGTCGGGGGGACGTGAAAAACTGTTTTTT.

This clonotype was counted ten times or more. The chain has TRBV20-1 and TRBJ2-1; 8 positions agree with TRBD2. This CDR3 has 14 residues. The V gene end was trimmed by 6 bases and the J gene end by 9 bases; junction bases not matched to a gene: 13. Germline lookup yields CDR1 DFQATT and CDR2 SNEGSKA (reference sequence). CDR3 region: CSASSGGALVEQFF. In DNA, the CDR3 is TGCAGTGCCAGTTCGGGGGGGGCCTTGGTTGAGCAGTTCTTC.

V gene TRBV20-1 combines with J gene TRBJ1-1, with D possibly matching TRBD1 (5 bases). CDR3 size: 12 residues. In germline, CDR1 is DFQATT, CDR2 SNEGSKA (reference sequence). The V gene lost 6 bases and the J gene lost 6 bases, with 14 bases spanning the gap. In DNA, the CDR3 is TGCAGTGCCAGGCAGGGTAACGCTGAAGCTTTCTTT. Protein sequence: CSARQGNAEAFF.

This clonotype was recorded at least ten times. The CDR3 bases are TGTGCCAGCAGTTTAGGGGGGGGCCCGCGTGAAGCTTTCTTT. Its translation: CASSLGGGPREAFF. The rearrangement uses TRBV12-3 or TRBV12-4 and TRBJ1-1; a weak D match, TRBD1 (6 bases). The CDR3 runs to 14 residues. V lost 1 base, J lost 7 bases, and 13 bases lay in between.

The rearrangement joins TRBV2 to TRBJ1-2; weak D call: TRBD1 (6 bases). The CDR3 has 14 amino acids. CDR1 and CDR2 from the germline V gene are SNHLY and FYNNEI. V gave up 7 bases and J gave up 8 bases, with 20 bases separating them. The CDR3 reads CASTFVGGAGGYTF. In DNA, the CDR3 is TGTGCCAGCACCTTCGTGGGGGGCGCGGGAGGCTACACCTTC.

The rearrangement uses TRBV30 and TRBJ1-2; D may be TRBD1 (6 bases). CDR1 GTSNPN and CDR2 SVGIG come from the germline V gene (reference sequence). The CDR3 has 13 amino acids. Trimming pared 2 bases from V and 4 bases from J, leaving 11 bases between. This chain's CDR3 is CAWSLGAGYGYTF. In nucleotides, the CDR3 is TGTGCCTGGAGTCTGGGGGCGGGCTATGGCTACACCTTC. The variable domain in full, with the rest retrieved from reference TRBV30 and TRBJ1-2, is SQTIHQWPATLVQPVGSPLSLECTVEGTSNPNLYWYRQAAGRGLQLLFYSVGIGQISSEVPQNLSASRPQDRQFILSSKKLLLSDSGFYLCAWSLGAGYGYTFGSGTRLTVV.

J is TRBJ1-4 and V is TRBV2; 7 bases are a match to TRBD1. V was clipped by 3 bases and J by 5 bases; unmatched bases: 6. Germline CDR1 and CDR2: SNHLY and FYNNEI. The CDR3 is 15 amino acids. CDR3 sequence: CASSEPGQRNEKLFF. CDR3 sequence (DNA): TGTGCCAGCAGTGAGCCGGGACAGCGGAATGAAAAACTGTTTTTT.

V and J are TRBV10-1 and TRBJ1-5, with 9 bases lining up with TRBD1. The CDR3 consists of 20 residues. With 8 bases clipped from V and 2 bases from J, the junction kept 22 bases outside the gene matches. CDR1 and CDR2 from the germline V gene are WNHNN and SYGVQD (reference sequence). The CDR3 DNA reads TGCGCCAGCCCAGAATCAGCCCGGGACAGGGTTCAAGGGGGCAATCAGCCCCAGCATTTT. Its translation: CASPESARDRVQGGNQPQHF.

This clonotype came up many times. The gene calls are TRBV2 and TRBJ2-1; D perhaps matches TRBD2 (7 bases). The V gene lost 8 bases and the J gene lost 4 bases, with 12 bases spanning the gap. The CDR3 spans 13 residues. CDR1 is SNHLY, CDR2 FYNNEI, per germline. The CDR3 region is CASGGRGYNEQFF. In DNA, the CDR3 is TGTGCCAGCGGGGGGCGGGGGTACAATGAGCAGTTCTTC.

For this clonotype: A read error may explain this, as a much larger clone is one base away. As the CDR3 is not closed by the conserved phenylalanine or tryptophan, this likely results from a read error. The chain is built from TRBV9 and TRBJ2-5; 8 bases fit TRBD1. The junction had 10 bases not matched to a gene; V was cut back by 4 bases and J by 5 bases. The CDR3 sequence is 15 residues long. The germline V gene has CDR1 SGDLS and CDR2 YYNGEE. DNA for the CDR3: TGTGCCAGCAGCCAACGACAGGGGACTTGGGAGACCCAGTACTCC. It specifies CASSQRQGTWETQYS.

As to this clonotype: One junction end disagrees with the germline gene, perhaps due to a read error. The gene calls are TRBV25-1 and TRBJ1-2; 8 bases are a match to TRBD1. Germline V gene lookup returns CDR1 MGHDK and CDR2 SYGVNS. The CDR3 spans 15 residues. Here the CDR3 DNA reads TGTGCCAGCAGGGAATCCAGGACAGGGCACTATGGCTACACCTTC. Its translation: CASRESRTGHYGYTF.

The rearrangement uses TRBV7-2 and TRBJ1-1; D ambiguous. Germline loops: CDR1 SGHTA, CDR2 FQGNSA. With 2 bases removed from V and 3 bases from J, the gap between germline ends came to 13 bases. The CDR3 extends over 15 amino acids. The CDR3 reads CASSLRSRDYTEAFF. CDR3 coding DNA: TGTGCCAGCAGCTTAAGGTCACGGGATTACACTGAAGCTTTCTTT.

This clonotype was recorded at least ten times. V usage is TRBV10-3 and J usage is TRBJ2-2; 7 bases line up with TRBD1. The trim removed 4 bases at V and 0 bases at J, leaving 5 bases unmatched. Germline V gene sequence: CDR1 ENHRY, CDR2 SYGVKD. This CDR3 has 16 residues. The CDR3 nucleotides are TGTGCCATCAGTGTCCGGGACAGCGCGAACACCGGGGAGCTGTTTTTT. It yields the protein CAISVRDSANTGELFF.

The J gene is TRBJ2-3, the V gene TRBV7-9, with 10 bases identical to TRBD1. Germline V gene lookup returns CDR1 SEHNR and CDR2 FQNEAQ (reference sequence). The CDR3 totals 15 residues. V trimming: 4 bases; J trimming: 5 bases; junction bases outside the gene matches: 6. The CDR3 sequence: CASSSGQGIIDTQYF. DNA for the CDR3: TGTGCCAGCAGCTCGGGACAGGGGATTATAGATACGCAGTATTTT.

This chain joins TRBV5-1 and TRBJ1-1; 10 nucleotides line up with TRBD1. The junction had 4 bases not matched to a gene; V was cut back by 4 bases and J by 4 bases. Germline V gene lookup returns CDR1 SGHRS and CDR2 YFSETQ. The CDR3 contains 14 residues. CDR3: CASSKDRGVTEAFF. Here the CDR3 DNA reads TGCGCCAGCAGCAAGGACAGGGGGGTCACTGAAGCTTTCTTT.